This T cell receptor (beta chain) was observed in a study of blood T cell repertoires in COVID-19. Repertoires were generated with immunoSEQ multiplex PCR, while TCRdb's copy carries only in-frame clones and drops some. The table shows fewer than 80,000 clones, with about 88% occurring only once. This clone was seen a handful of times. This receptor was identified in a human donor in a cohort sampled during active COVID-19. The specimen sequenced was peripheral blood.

DNA for the CDR3: TGTGCCTGGAGTACGGCTGGAAACACCATATATTTT. It specifies CAWSTAGNTIYF. The chain links TRBV30 to TRBJ1-3, with unresolved D. V was trimmed by 2 bases and J by 2 bases, leaving 4 bases between them. There are 12 residues in the CDR3. CDR1 and CDR2 from the germline V gene are GTSNPN and SVGIG (reference sequence).